This TCR beta chain was captured in a study of blood T cell repertoires in COVID-19. Study background: The United States, Italy and Spain were the sources of the acute and convalescent COVID-19 samples. In each case, the material was cDNA or gDNA derived from T cells, B-cell-depleted T cells, or PBMCs.

From germline, CDR1 is PRHDT and CDR2 FYEKMQ (reference sequence). V lost 3 bases, J lost 2 bases, and 8 bases lay in between. CDR3 size: 13 residues. Some clones are missing from TCRdb's copy, which holds only in-frame ones; the method was immunoSEQ multiplex PCR. Here the sample spans about 360,000 clones, 81% being singletons. The source is a human donor with acute or convalescent COVID-19. The donor label of this sample is uncertain. V gene TRBV13 combines with J gene TRBJ2-7; D may be TRBD1 (5 bases). Sequencing was done on a sample of peripheral blood. CDR3 sequence (DNA): TGTGCCAGCAGCTTTCAGGGCCCCTACGAGCAGTACTTC. This gives the protein CASSFQGPYEQYF.